The T cell receptor (beta chain) described here comes from a study of cytomegalovirus exposure and HLA in healthy donors. 13 Jbeta primers and 60 Vbeta primers were used for the PCR. Here immunoSEQ multiplex PCR was the method, and the copy in TCRdb shows in-frame clones only, minus some. Of some 90,000 clones in the sample, roughly 70% are singletons; the top ten hold 2% to 2.5%. The CDR3 length is 15 residues. Germline V CDR1 and CDR2: MNHEY, SMNVEV (reference sequence). With 4 bases clipped from V and 4 bases from J, the junction kept 5 bases outside the gene matches. The specimen was PBMCs. The sequence derives from a man aged 45 to 65 in good health and CMV-seronegative. The rearrangement uses TRBV27 and TRBJ1-1; 11 nucleotides match TRBD1. CDR3 sequence: CASSWRGTGGTEAFF. The CDR3 nucleotides read TGTGCCAGCAGTTGGCGGGGGACAGGGGGCACTGAAGCTTTCTTT.